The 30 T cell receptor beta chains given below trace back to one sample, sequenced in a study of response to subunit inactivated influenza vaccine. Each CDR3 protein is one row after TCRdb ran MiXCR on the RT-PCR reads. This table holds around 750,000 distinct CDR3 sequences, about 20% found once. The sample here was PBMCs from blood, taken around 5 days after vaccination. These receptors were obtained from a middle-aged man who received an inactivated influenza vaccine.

CDR3 region: CASSFPFPGSGNTIYF. Here the CDR3 DNA reads TGTGCCAGCAGCTTTCCCTTCCCTGGCAGTGGAAACACCATATATTTT. V usage is TRBV7-9 and J usage is TRBJ1-3, with D hard to call. Deletions cut 3 bases from V and 3 bases from J, with 15 bases between. This CDR3 is built from 16 residues. Germline CDR1 SEHNR, CDR2 FQNEAQ (reference sequence).

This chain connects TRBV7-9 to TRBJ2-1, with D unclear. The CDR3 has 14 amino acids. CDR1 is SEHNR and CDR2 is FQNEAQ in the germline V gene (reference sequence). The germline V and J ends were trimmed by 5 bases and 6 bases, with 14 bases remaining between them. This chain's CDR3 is CASSIQMGFNEQFF. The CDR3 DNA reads TGTGCCAGCAGCATACAGATGGGGTTCAATGAGCAGTTCTTC.

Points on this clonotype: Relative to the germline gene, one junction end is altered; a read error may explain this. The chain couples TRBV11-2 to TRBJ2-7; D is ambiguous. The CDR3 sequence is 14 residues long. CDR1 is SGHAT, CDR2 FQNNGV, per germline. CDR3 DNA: TGTGCCAGCGGCTTAGATCTGGCCAGCTACGAGCAGTACTTC. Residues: CASGLDLASYEQYF. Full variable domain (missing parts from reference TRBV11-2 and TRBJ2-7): EAGVAQSPRYKIIEKRQSVAFWCNPISGHATLYWYQQILGQGPKLLIQFQNNGVVDDSQLPKDRFSAERLKGVDSTLKIQPAKLEDSAVYLCASGLDLASYEQYFGPGTRLTVT.

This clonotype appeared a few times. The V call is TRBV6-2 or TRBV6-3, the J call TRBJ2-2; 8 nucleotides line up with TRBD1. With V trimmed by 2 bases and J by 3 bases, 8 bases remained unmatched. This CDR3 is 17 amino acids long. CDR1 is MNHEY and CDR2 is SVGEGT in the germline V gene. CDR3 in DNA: TGTGCCAGCAGTTACAACTATCAACAGGGGGACACCGGGGAGCTGTTTTTT. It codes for CASSYNYQQGDTGELFF.

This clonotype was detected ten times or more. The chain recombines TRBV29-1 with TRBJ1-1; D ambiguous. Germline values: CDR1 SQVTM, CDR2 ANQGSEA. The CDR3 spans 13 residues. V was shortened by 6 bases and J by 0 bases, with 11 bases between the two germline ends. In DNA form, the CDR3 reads TGCAGCGTCAGTCTGCGGCTGAACACTGAAGCTTTCTTT. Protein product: CSVSLRLNTEAFF.

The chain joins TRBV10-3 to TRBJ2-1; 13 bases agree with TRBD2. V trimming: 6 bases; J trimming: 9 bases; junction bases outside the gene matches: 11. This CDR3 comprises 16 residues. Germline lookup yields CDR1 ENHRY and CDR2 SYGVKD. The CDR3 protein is CAISPLGLAGPGEQFF. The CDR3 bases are TGTGCCATCAGCCCATTGGGACTAGCGGGACCGGGTGAGCAGTTCTTC.

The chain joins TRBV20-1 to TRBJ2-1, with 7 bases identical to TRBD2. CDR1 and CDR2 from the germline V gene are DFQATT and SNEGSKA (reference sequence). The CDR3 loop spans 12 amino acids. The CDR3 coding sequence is TGCAATTGCGAGCGGGAATACAATGAGCAGTTCTTC. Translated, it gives CNCEREYNEQFF.

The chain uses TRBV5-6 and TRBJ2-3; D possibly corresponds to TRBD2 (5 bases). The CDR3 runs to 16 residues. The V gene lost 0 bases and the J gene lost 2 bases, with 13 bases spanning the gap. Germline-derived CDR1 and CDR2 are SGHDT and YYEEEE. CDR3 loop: CASSLERRRLTDTQYF. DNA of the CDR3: TGTGCCAGCAGCTTGGAACGCAGGAGGCTCACAGATACGCAGTATTTT.

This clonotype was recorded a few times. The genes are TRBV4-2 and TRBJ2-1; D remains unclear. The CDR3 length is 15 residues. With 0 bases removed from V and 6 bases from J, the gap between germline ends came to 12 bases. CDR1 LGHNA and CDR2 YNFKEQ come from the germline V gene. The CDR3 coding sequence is TGTGCCAGCAGCCAAGATCTTAGTCACCTCAATGAGCAGTTCTTC. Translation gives CASSQDLSHLNEQFF.

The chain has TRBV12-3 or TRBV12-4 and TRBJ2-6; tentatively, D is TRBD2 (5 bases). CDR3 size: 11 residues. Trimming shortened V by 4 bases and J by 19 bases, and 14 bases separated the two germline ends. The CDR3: CASSSTRAATF. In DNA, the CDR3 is TGTGCCAGCAGTTCTACGAGGGCAGCTACTTTC.

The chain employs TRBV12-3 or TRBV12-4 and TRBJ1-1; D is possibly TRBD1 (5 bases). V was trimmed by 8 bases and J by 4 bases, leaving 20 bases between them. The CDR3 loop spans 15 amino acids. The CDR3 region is CASLPPGPAGTEAFF. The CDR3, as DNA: TGTGCCAGCCTCCCCCCGGGGCCAGCGGGCACTGAAGCTTTCTTT.

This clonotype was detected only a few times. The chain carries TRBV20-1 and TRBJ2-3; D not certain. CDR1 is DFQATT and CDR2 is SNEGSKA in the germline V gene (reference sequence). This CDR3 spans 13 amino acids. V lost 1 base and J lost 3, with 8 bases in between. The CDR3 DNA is TGCAGTGCTAGAGGCGACGGAACAGATACGCAGTATTTT. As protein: CSARGDGTDTQYF.

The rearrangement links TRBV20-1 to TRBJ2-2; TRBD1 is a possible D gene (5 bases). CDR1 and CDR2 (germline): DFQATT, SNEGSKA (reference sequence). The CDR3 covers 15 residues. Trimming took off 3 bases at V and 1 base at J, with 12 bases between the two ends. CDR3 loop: CSARIGQGNTGELFF. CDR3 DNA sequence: TGCAGTGCTAGGATTGGGCAGGGGAACACCGGGGAGCTGTTTTTT.

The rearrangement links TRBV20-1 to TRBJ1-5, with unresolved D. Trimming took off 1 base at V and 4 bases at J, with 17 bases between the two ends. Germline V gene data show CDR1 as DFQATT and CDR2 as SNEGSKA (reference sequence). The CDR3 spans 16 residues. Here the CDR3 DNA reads TGCAGTGCTAGAGGCCGGGGTCAGGACTTAAATCAGCCCCAGCATTTT. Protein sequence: CSARGRGQDLNQPQHF.

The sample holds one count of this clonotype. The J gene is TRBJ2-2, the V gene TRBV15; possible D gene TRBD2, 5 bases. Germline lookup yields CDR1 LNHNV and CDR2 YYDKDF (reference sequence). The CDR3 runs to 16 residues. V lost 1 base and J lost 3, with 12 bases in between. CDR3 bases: TGTGCCACCAGCAGAGTGGGAGAAGAGGACACCGGGGAGCTGTTTTTT. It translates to CATSRVGEEDTGELFF. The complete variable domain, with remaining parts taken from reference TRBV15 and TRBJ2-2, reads DAMVIQNPRYQVTQFGKPVTLSCSQTLNHNVMYWYQQKSSQAPKLLFHYYDKDFNNEADTPDNFQSRRPNTSFCFLDIRSPGLGDTAMYLCATSRVGEEDTGELFFGEGSRLTVL.

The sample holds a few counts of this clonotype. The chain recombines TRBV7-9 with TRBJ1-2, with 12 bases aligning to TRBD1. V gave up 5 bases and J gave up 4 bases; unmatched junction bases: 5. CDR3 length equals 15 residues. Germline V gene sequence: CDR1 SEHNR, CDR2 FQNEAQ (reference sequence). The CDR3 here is CASSVGQGASYGYTF. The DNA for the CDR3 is TGTGCCAGCAGCGTGGGACAGGGGGCCAGCTATGGCTACACCTTC.

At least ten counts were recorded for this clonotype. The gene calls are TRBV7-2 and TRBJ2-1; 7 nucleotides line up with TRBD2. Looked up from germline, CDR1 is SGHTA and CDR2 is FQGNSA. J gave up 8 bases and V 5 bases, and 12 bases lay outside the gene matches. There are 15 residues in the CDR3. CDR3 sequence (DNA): TGTGCCAGCAGCCCGGTGGCGGGAGTGGGATATGAGCAGTTCTTC. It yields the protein CASSPVAGVGYEQFF. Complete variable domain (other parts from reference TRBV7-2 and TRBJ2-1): GAGVSQSPSNKVTEKGKDVELRCDPISGHTALYWYRQSLGQGLEFLIYFQGNSAPDKSGLPSDRFSAERTGGSVSTLTIQRTQQEDSAVYLCASSPVAGVGYEQFFGPGTRLTVL.

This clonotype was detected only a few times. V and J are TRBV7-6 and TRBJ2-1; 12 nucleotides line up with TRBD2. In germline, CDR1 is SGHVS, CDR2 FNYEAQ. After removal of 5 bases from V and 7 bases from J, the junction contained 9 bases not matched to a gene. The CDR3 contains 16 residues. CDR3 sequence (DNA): TGTGCCAGCAGCCAGCTAGCGGGGGGGAACAGTAATGAGCAGTTCTTC. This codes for CASSQLAGGNSNEQFF. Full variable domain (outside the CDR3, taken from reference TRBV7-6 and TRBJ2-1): GAGVSQSPRYKVTKRGQDVALRCDPISGHVSLYWYRQALGQGPEFLTYFNYEAQQDKSGLPNDRFSAERPEGSISTLTIQRTEQRDSAMYRCASSQLAGGNSNEQFFGPGTRLTVL.

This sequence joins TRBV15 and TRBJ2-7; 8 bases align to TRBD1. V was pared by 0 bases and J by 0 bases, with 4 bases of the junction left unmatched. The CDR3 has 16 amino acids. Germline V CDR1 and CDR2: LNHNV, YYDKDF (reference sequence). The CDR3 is CATSRDRTGSSYEQYF. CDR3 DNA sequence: TGTGCCACCAGCAGAGATCGGACAGGGTCCTCCTACGAGCAGTACTTC. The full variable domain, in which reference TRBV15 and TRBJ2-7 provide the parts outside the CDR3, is DAMVIQNPRYQVTQFGKPVTLSCSQTLNHNVMYWYQQKSSQAPKLLFHYYDKDFNNEADTPDNFQSRRPNTSFCFLDIRSPGLGDTAMYLCATSRDRTGSSYEQYFGPGTRLTVT.

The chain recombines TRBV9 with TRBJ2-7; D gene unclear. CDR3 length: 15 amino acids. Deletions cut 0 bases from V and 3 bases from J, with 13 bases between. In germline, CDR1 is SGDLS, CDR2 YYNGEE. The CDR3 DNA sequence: TGTGCCAGCAGCGTAGGGTCTTCAGAATTCTACGAGCAGTACTTC. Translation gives CASSVGSSEFYEQYF.

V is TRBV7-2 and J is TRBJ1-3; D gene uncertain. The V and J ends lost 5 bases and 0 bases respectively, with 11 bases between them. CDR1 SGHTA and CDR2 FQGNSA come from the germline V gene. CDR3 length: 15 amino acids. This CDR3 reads CASSVTSGSGNTIYF. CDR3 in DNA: TGTGCCAGCAGCGTTACTTCAGGCTCTGGAAACACCATATATTTT.

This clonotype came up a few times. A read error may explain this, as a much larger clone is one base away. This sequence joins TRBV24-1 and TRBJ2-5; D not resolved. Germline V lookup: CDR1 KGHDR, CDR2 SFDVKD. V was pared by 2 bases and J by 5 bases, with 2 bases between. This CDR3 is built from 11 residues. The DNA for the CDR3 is TGTGCCACCAGTGATTGGGAGACCCAGTACTTC. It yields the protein CATSDWETQYF.

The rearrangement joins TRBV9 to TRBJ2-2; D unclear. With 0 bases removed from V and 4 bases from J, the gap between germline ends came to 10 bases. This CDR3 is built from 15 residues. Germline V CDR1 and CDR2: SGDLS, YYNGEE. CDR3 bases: TGTGCCAGCAGCGTAGGGCAGGATGGCACCGGGGAGCTGTTTTTT. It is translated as CASSVGQDGTGELFF.

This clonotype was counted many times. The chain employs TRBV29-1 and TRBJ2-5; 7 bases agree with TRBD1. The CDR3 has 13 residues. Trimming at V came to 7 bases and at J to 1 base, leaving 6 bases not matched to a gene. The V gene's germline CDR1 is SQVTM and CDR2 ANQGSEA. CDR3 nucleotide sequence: TGCAGCGCCCGAGGGGGCAGCCAAGAGACCCAGTACTTC. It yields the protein CSARGGSQETQYF. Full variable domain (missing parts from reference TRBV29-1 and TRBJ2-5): SAVISQKPSRDICQRGTSLTIQCQVDSQVTMMFWYRQQPGQSLTLIATANQGSEATYESGFVIDKFPISRPNLTFSTLTVSNMSPEDSSIYLCSARGGSQETQYFGPGTRLLVL.

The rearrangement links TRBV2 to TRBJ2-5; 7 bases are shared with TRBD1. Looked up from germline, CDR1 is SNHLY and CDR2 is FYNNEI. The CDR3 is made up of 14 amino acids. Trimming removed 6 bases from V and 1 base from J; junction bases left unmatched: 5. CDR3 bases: TGTGCCAGCAGAACAGGGGTGCCCCAAGAGACCCAGTACTTC. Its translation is CASRTGVPQETQYF.

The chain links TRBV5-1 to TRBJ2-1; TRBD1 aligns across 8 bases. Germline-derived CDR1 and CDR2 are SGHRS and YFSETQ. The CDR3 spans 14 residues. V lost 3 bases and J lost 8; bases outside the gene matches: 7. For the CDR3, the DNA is TGCGCCAGCAGCTCCTGGACAGGGCAGGATGAGCAGTTCTTC. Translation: CASSSWTGQDEQFF.

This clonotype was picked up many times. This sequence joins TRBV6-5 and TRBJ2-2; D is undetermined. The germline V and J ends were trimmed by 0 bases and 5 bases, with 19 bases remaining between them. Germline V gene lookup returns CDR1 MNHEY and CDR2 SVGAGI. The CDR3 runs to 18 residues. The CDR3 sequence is CASSYSSRHLDLTGELFF. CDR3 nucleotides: TGTGCCAGCAGTTACTCGTCAAGGCACCTTGACCTAACCGGGGAGCTGTTTTTT.

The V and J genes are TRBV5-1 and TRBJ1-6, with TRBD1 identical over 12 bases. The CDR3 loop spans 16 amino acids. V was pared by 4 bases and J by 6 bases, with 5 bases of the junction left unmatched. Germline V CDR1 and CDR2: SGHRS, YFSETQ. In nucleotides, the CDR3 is TGCGCCAGCAGCCGGGGACAGGGGGCGTTTAATTCACCCCTCCACTTT. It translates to CASSRGQGAFNSPLHF.

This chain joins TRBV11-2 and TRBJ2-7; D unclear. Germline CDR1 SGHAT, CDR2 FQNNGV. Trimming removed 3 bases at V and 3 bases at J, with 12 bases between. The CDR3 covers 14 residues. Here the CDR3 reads CASSFGIVLYEQYF. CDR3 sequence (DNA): TGTGCCAGCAGCTTCGGCATCGTCCTCTACGAGCAGTACTTC.

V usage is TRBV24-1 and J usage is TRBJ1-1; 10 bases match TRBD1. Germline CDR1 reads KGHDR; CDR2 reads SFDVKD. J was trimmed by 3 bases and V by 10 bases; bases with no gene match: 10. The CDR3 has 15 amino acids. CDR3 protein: CATGQGTLLDTEAFF. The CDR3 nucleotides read TGTGCCACGGGACAGGGGACCCTCCTGGACACTGAAGCTTTCTTT.